The present T cell receptor (beta chain) was sequenced within a study of T cell responses to AZD1222 COVID-19 vaccine. Study-level information: Pooling of second doses given at about 4 or about 12 weeks was done.

A note on this clone: Its antigen is as yet unknown.

TCRdb's table, derived via immunoSEQ multiplex PCR, lists solely in-frame clones and lacks some. The sample consists of around 120,000 clones, less than 90% of them appearing once. The CDR3 sequence is 17 residues long. The germline CDR1 and CDR2 sequences are LNHNV and YYDKDF (reference sequence). V lost 0 bases to trimming and J lost 4 bases; unmatched junction nucleotides: 11. The study, taken as a whole, reports: A reported finding is that nearly half of spike-specific TCRs target unmutated variant regions. Spike-specific TCR breadth and depth rose after two AZD1222 doses.

The rearrangement links TRBV15 to TRBJ2-5; 7 nucleotides agree with TRBD2. Material: peripheral blood, obtained on day 0 of AZD1222 vaccination. The source is an adult in good health. CDR3 protein: CATSRDPTSREGETQYF. As DNA, the CDR3 is TGTGCCACCAGCAGAGATCCAACTAGCAGGGAGGGAGAGACCCAGTACTTC.